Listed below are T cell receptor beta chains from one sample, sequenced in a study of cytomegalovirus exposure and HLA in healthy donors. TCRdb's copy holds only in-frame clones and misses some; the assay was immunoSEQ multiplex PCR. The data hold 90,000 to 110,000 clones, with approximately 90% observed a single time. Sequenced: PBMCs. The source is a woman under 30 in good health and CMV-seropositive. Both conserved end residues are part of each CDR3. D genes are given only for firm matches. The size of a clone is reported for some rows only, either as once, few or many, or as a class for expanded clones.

CDR3nt: TGTGCCAGCAGTGGGCTAGCGGGAGGGGGAGAAGAGACCCAGTACTTC
CDR3aa: CASSGLAGGGEETQYF
v_gene: TRBV2
j_gene: TRBJ2-5
d_gene: TRBD2
abundance: NA

CDR3nt: TGTGCCATCAGTGAGCCCGGACAGCGGTCCTACGAGCAGTACTTC
CDR3aa: CAISEPGQRSYEQYF
v_gene: TRBV10-3
j_gene: TRBJ2-7
d_gene: NA
abundance: NA

CDR3nt: TGTGCCAGCAGCGACACAGGGGGCGCCCCGGGCTACACCTTC
CDR3aa: CASSDTGGAPGYTF
v_gene: TRBV6-1
j_gene: TRBJ1-2
d_gene: TRBD1
abundance: NA

CDR3nt: TGTGCCAGTTACCACAACACAGGGGGGCCCTATGGCTACACCTTC
CDR3aa: CASYHNTGGPYGYTF
v_gene: TRBV9
j_gene: TRBJ1-2
d_gene: TRBD1
abundance: NA

CDR3nt: TGTGCCAGCAGCTTGCCAGGGGTGAACACTGAAGCTTTCTTT
CDR3aa: CASSLPGVNTEAFF
v_gene: TRBV5-4
j_gene: TRBJ1-1
d_gene: NA
abundance: NA

CDR3nt: TGTGCCAGCAGCCCAGGGTCGGGGGGTAGGGCAGATACGCAGTATTTT
CDR3aa: CASSPGSGGRADTQYF
v_gene: TRBV9
j_gene: TRBJ2-3
d_gene: TRBD2
abundance: NA

CDR3nt: TGTGCCAGTAGTATAGGGGGACACTCGGTCTATGGCTACACCTTC
CDR3aa: CASSIGGHSVYGYTF
v_gene: TRBV19
j_gene: TRBJ1-2
d_gene: NA
abundance: NA

CDR3nt: TGTGCCAGCAGGGCCACAGGGGGCATCACTGAAGCTTTCTTT
CDR3aa: CASRATGGITEAFF
v_gene: TRBV27
j_gene: TRBJ1-1
d_gene: TRBD1
abundance: NA

CDR3nt: TGCGCCAGCAGTGAGTCAGGGAGATTAAACGAGCAGTACTTC
CDR3aa: CASSESGRLNEQYF
v_gene: TRBV10-1
j_gene: TRBJ2-7
d_gene: NA
abundance: NA

CDR3nt: TGTGCCAGCAGCTTGGCGGGGGGCGCGCGTGGCTACACCTTC
CDR3aa: CASSLAGGARGYTF
v_gene: TRBV5-4
j_gene: TRBJ1-2
d_gene: NA
abundance: NA

CDR3nt: TGTGCCAGCAGCTTATCGGGGGACAGGGGTTACGAGCAGTACTTC
CDR3aa: CASSLSGDRGYEQYF
v_gene: TRBV11-3
j_gene: TRBJ2-7
d_gene: TRBD1
abundance: NA

CDR3nt: TGTGCCAGCAGCGTGGGACTAGCGGGGGGGCTGGGGACAGATACGCAGTATTTT
CDR3aa: CASSVGLAGGLGTDTQYF
v_gene: TRBV7-2
j_gene: TRBJ2-3
d_gene: TRBD2
abundance: NA

CDR3nt: TGTGCCAGCAGCCCAAGGACTCCACCTATCACCTTC
CDR3aa: CASSPRTPPITF
v_gene: TRBV5-4
j_gene: TRBJ1-2
d_gene: NA
abundance: NA

CDR3nt: TGCAGTGCTGGGGGGGGCTATGGCTACACCTTC
CDR3aa: CSAGGGYGYTF
v_gene: TRBV20-1
j_gene: TRBJ1-2
d_gene: NA
abundance: NA

CDR3nt: TGCGCCAGCAGCGACAGGGATTATGGGACCCAGTACTTC
CDR3aa: CASSDRDYGTQYF
v_gene: TRBV10-1
j_gene: TRBJ2-5
d_gene: TRBD1
abundance: NA

CDR3nt: TGTGCCAGCAGCCAGGGGCTTAGCCCCACAGATACGCAGTATTTT
CDR3aa: CASSQGLSPTDTQYF
v_gene: TRBV5-4
j_gene: TRBJ2-3
d_gene: NA
abundance: NA

CDR3nt: TGTGCCAGCAGCTCGAAGGAGACCCTCTACGAGCAGTACTTC
CDR3aa: CASSSKETLYEQYF
v_gene: TRBV11-2
j_gene: TRBJ2-7
d_gene: NA
abundance: NA

CDR3nt: TGTGCCAGCAAGTGGGGTGGACAGGGCACTGAAGCTTTCTTT
CDR3aa: CASKWGGQGTEAFF
v_gene: TRBV6-5
j_gene: TRBJ1-1
d_gene: TRBD1
abundance: once

CDR3nt: TGTGCCAGCAGTACTAGCGGGGGAGGCTACAATGAGCAGTTCTTC
CDR3aa: CASSTSGGGYNEQFF
v_gene: TRBV6-1
j_gene: TRBJ2-1
d_gene: TRBD2
abundance: NA

CDR3nt: TGTGCCAGCTCACCACTAATGACTAGCATCCGCTACAATGAGCAGTTCTTC
CDR3aa: CASSPLMTSIRYNEQFF
v_gene: TRBV18
j_gene: TRBJ2-1
d_gene: TRBD2
abundance: once

CDR3nt: TGTGCCAGCAGTTTCGGGACAGATTCACCCCTCCACTTT
CDR3aa: CASSFGTDSPLHF
v_gene: TRBV6-5
j_gene: TRBJ1-6
d_gene: TRBD1
abundance: NA

CDR3nt: TGTGCCAGCAGCTTGGCAGGGTTGACAGATACGCAGTATTTT
CDR3aa: CASSLAGLTDTQYF
v_gene: TRBV5-4
j_gene: TRBJ2-3
d_gene: NA
abundance: NA

CDR3nt: TGTGCCAGCAGCTTGGCCCCGTCCCATTCACCCCTCCACTTT
CDR3aa: CASSLAPSHSPLHF
v_gene: TRBV5-5
j_gene: TRBJ1-6
d_gene: NA
abundance: NA

CDR3nt: TGTGCCAGCAGCTCTCCCGGGACAGGGGTTGGCTACACCTTC
CDR3aa: CASSSPGTGVGYTF
v_gene: TRBV11-2
j_gene: TRBJ1-2
d_gene: TRBD1
abundance: NA

CDR3nt: TGCAGCGTTTGGGGACAGGGGGCTCTCCACGAGGATACGCAGTATTTT
CDR3aa: CSVWGQGALHEDTQYF
v_gene: TRBV29-1
j_gene: TRBJ2-3
d_gene: TRBD1
abundance: NA

CDR3nt: TGTGCCAGCAGCTTAGAGGTGGCGGAAAGCGCTGGAAACACCATATATTTT
CDR3aa: CASSLEVAESAGNTIYF
v_gene: TRBV11-3
j_gene: TRBJ1-3
d_gene: NA
abundance: NA

CDR3nt: TGTGCCAGCAGCTCGAGTTTCGGGCCTCTCGGGACAGATAGCTCCTACGAGCAGTACTTC
CDR3aa: CASSSSFGPLGTDSSYEQYF
v_gene: TRBV12-1
j_gene: TRBJ2-7
d_gene: NA
abundance: few

CDR3nt: TGTGCCAGTAGTCCGGGACAAGTGAACACTGAAGCTTTCTTT
CDR3aa: CASSPGQVNTEAFF
v_gene: TRBV19
j_gene: TRBJ1-1
d_gene: NA
abundance: NA

CDR3nt: TGTGCCAGCAGCAGCCGGGACAGGGGGTGGAGAGGGGCTTTCTTT
CDR3aa: CASSSRDRGWRGAFF
v_gene: TRBV11-2
j_gene: TRBJ1-1
d_gene: TRBD1
abundance: NA

CDR3nt: TGTGCCAGCAGCCTCACGATGGAGGGGAACTATGGCTACACCTTC
CDR3aa: CASSLTMEGNYGYTF
v_gene: TRBV27
j_gene: TRBJ1-2
d_gene: NA
abundance: NA

CDR3nt: TGTGCTAGCAGTCGACTAGCGGGGGGGCCTGACACCGGGGAGCTGTTTTTT
CDR3aa: CASSRLAGGPDTGELFF
v_gene: TRBV7-7
j_gene: TRBJ2-2
d_gene: TRBD2
abundance: NA

CDR3nt: TGTGCCAGCAGCTTAGGGGACATTGGCAATCAGCCCCAGCATTTT
CDR3aa: CASSLGDIGNQPQHF
v_gene: TRBV7-2
j_gene: TRBJ1-5
d_gene: NA
abundance: few

CDR3nt: TGTGCCAGCAGCGTCGGACAGGGTCTGGGCAATGAGCAGTTCTTC
CDR3aa: CASSVGQGLGNEQFF
v_gene: TRBV9
j_gene: TRBJ2-1
d_gene: TRBD1
abundance: NA

CDR3nt: TGTGCCAGCAGTTTACGCGGGAGGGCCTACGAGCAGTACTTC
CDR3aa: CASSLRGRAYEQYF
v_gene: TRBV27
j_gene: TRBJ2-7
d_gene: TRBD2
abundance: NA

CDR3nt: TGTGCCAGCAGAAAAGGGGGCGGTGAAAAACTGTTTTTT
CDR3aa: CASRKGGGEKLFF
v_gene: TRBV2
j_gene: TRBJ1-4
d_gene: TRBD1
abundance: NA

CDR3nt: TGTGCCAGCAGCCTTACCTCGGGGGGGGCCAACGCCTACGAGCAGTACTTC
CDR3aa: CASSLTSGGANAYEQYF
v_gene: TRBV7-6
j_gene: TRBJ2-7
d_gene: TRBD2
abundance: NA

CDR3nt: TGCAGCGCCGGACAGGGAAGAAACACCATATATTTT
CDR3aa: CSAGQGRNTIYF
v_gene: TRBV29-1
j_gene: TRBJ1-3
d_gene: TRBD1
abundance: NA

CDR3nt: TGTGCCAGCAGCGTTGGACAGGAGCAACCCCAGGGGACCCAGTACTTC
CDR3aa: CASSVGQEQPQGTQYF
v_gene: TRBV9
j_gene: TRBJ2-5
d_gene: TRBD1
abundance: few

CDR3nt: TGTGCCAGCAGTGAAGCCGAGGGACAGCCTGATTCCTATGGCTACACCTTC
CDR3aa: CASSEAEGQPDSYGYTF
v_gene: TRBV6-1
j_gene: TRBJ1-2
d_gene: TRBD1
abundance: NA

CDR3nt: TGTGCCAGCAGCGTAGAAGTCGGGATCGGGGAGCTGTTTTTT
CDR3aa: CASSVEVGIGELFF
v_gene: TRBV9
j_gene: TRBJ2-2
d_gene: NA
abundance: NA

CDR3nt: TGTGCCAGCAGCCTCGTTTCAGGGGGTATCTACGAGCAGTACTTC
CDR3aa: CASSLVSGGIYEQYF
v_gene: TRBV9
j_gene: TRBJ2-7
d_gene: TRBD1
abundance: NA